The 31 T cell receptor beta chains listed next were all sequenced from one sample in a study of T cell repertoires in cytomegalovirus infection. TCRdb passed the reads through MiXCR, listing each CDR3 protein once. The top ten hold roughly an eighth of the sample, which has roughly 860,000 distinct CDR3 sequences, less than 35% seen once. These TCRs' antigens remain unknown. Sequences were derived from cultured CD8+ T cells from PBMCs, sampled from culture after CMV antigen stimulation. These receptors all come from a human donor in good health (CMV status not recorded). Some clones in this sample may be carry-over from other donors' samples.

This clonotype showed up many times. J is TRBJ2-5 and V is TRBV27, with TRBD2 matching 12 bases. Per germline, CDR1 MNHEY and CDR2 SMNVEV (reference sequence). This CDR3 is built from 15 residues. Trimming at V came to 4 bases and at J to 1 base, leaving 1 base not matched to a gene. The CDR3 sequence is CASSSLAGGQETQYF. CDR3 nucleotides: TGTGCCAGCAGTTCACTAGCGGGGGGCCAAGAGACCCAGTACTTC.

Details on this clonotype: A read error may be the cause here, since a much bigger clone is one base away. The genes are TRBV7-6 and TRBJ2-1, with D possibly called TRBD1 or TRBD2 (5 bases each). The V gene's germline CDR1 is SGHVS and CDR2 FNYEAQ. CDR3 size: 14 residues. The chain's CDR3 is CASSKTGGHNEKFF. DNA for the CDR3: TGTGCCAGCAGCAAGACTGGGGGTCACAATGAGAAGTTCTTC.

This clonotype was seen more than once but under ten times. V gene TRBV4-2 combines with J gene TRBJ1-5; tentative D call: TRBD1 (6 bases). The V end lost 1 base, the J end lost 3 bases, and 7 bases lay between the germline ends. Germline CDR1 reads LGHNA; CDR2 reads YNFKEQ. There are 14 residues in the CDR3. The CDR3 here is CASSQAGDNQPQHF. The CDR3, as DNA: TGTGCCAGCAGCCAAGCAGGGGACAATCAGCCCCAGCATTTT.

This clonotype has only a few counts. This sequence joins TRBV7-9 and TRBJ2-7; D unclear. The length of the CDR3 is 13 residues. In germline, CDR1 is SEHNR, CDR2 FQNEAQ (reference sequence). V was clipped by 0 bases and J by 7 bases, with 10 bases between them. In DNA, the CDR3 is TGTGCCAGCAGCTTAGCACCGCGCAGGGAGCAGTACTTC. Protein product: CASSLAPRREQYF.

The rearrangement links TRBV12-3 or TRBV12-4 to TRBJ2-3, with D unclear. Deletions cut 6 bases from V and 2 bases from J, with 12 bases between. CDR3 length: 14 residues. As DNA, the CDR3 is TGTGCCAGCAGGTCCCCCCCGTCCACAGATACGCAGTATTTT. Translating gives CASRSPPSTDTQYF.

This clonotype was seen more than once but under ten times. Here the CDR3 DNA reads TGTGCCAGCAGCGCGGGGGACAAGAGCAATCAGCCCCAGCATTTT. This sequence encodes CASSAGDKSNQPQHF. The chain has TRBV9 and TRBJ1-5; possibly TRBD1 for D (6 bases). The CDR3 totals 15 residues. Germline V gene sequence: CDR1 SGDLS, CDR2 YYNGEE. The germline V and J ends were trimmed by 3 bases and 1 base, with 11 bases remaining between them.

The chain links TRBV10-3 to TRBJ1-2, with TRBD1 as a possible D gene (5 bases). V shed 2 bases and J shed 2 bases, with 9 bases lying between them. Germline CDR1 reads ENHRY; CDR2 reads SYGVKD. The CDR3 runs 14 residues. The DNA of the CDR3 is TGTGCCATCAGTGAGACAGGCCAAAACTATGGCTACACCTTC. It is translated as CAISETGQNYGYTF.

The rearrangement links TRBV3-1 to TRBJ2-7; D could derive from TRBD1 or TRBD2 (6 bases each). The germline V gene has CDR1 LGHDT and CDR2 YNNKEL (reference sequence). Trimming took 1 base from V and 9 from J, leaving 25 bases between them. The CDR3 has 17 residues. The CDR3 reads CASSQGIGGPLPLVQYF. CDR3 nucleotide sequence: TGTGCCAGCAGCCAAGGGATTGGGGGGCCCTTACCCCTAGTGCAGTACTTC.

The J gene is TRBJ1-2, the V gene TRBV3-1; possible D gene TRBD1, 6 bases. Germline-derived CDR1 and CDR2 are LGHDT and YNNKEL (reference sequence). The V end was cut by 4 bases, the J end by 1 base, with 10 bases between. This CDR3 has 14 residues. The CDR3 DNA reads TGTGCCAGCAGCCCCTCGGACAGTAACTATGGCTACACCTTC. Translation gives CASSPSDSNYGYTF.

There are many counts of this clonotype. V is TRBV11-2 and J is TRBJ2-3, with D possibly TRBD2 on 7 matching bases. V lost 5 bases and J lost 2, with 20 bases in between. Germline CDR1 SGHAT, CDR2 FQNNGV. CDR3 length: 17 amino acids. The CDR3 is CASSGRGGDTSTDTQYF. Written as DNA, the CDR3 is TGTGCCAGCAGCGGCCGTGGGGGGGACACTTCCACAGATACGCAGTATTTT.

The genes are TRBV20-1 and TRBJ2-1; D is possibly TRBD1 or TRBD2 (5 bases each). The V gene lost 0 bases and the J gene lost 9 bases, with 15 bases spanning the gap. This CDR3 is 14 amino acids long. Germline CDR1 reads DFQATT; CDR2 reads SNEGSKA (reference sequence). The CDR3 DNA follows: TGCAGTGCTAGAGATTACAACTCAGGGACTGAGCAGTTCTTC. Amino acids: CSARDYNSGTEQFF.

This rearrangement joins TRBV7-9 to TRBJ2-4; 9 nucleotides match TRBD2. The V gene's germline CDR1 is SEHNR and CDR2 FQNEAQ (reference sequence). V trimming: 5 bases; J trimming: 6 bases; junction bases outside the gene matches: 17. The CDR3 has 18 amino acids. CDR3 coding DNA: TGTGCCAGCAGCCCCGTCTGGGGGGCGGGGGGGCCGGGAAACATTCAGTACTTC. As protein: CASSPVWGAGGPGNIQYF.

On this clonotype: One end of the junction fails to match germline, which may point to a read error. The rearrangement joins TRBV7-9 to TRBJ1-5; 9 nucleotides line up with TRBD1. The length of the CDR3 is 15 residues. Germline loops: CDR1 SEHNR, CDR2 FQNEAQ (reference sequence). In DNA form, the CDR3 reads TGTGCCAACAGCCAGGGACAGGGAGGCAATCAGCCCCAGCATTTT. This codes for CANSQGQGGNQPQHF.

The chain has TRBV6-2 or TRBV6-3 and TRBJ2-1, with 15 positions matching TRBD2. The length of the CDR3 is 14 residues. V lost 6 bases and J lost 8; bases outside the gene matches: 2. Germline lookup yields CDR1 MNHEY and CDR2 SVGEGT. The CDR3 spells CASRGLAGGDEQFF. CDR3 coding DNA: TGTGCCAGCAGGGGACTAGCGGGGGGAGATGAGCAGTTCTTC.

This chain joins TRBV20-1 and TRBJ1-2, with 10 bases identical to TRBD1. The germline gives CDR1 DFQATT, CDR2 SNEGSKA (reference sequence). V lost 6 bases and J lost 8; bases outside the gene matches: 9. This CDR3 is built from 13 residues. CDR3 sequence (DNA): TGCAGTGCGAAGGACAGGGGGGCATGGGGCTACACCTTC. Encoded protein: CSAKDRGAWGYTF.

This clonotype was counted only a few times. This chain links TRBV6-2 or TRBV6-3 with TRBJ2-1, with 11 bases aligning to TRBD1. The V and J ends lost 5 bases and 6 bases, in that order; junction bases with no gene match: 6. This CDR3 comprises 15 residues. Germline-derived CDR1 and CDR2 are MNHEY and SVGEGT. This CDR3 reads CASSVTGTGGNEQFF. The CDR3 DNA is TGTGCCAGCAGTGTCACCGGGACAGGGGGCAATGAGCAGTTCTTC.

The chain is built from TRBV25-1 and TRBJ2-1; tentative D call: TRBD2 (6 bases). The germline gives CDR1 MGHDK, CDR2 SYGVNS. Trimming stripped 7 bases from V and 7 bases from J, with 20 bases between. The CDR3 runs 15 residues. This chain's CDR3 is CASTRGKGSRNEQFF. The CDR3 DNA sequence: TGTGCCAGCACCCGCGGGAAGGGGTCAAGGAATGAGCAGTTCTTC.

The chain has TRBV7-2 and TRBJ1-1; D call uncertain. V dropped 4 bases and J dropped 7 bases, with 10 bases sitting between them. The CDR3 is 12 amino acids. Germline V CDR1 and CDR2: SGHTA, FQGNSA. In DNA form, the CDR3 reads TGTGCCAGCAGCTCGAAGTCGAGTGAAGCTTTCTTT. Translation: CASSSKSSEAFF.

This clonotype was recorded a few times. The DNA of the CDR3 is TGTGCCACCCAATTACGGCCCCAGCATTTT. Translation: CATQLRPQHF. The chain has TRBV6-1 and TRBJ1-5; D not resolved. Germline-derived CDR1 and CDR2 are MNHNS and SASEGT. Deletions cut 10 bases from V and 9 bases from J, with 10 bases between. The CDR3 spans 10 residues.

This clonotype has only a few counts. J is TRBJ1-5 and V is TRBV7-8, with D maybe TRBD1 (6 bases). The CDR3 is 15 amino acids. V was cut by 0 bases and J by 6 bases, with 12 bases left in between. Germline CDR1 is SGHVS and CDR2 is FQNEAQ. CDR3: CASSLASGDGQPQHF. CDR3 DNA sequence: TGTGCCAGCAGCTTAGCGTCAGGGGATGGTCAGCCCCAGCATTTT.

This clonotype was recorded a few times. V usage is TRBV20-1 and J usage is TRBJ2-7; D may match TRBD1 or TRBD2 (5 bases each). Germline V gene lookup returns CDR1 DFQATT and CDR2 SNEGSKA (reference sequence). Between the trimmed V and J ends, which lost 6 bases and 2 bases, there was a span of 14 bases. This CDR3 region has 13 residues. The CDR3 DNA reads TGCAGTGCCAGCCGGGACCCCGCCTACGAGCAGTACTTC. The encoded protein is CSASRDPAYEQYF.

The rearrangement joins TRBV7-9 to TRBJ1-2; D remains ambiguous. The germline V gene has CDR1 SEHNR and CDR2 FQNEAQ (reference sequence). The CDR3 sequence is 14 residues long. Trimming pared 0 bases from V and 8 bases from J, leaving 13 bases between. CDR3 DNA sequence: TGTGCCAGCAGCTTAGCTTTCGTCTCGGGGGGCTACACCTTC. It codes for CASSLAFVSGGYTF.

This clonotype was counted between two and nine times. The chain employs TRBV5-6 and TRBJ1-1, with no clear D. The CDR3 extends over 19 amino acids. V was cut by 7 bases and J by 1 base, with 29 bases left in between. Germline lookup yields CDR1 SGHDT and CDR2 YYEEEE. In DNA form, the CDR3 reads TGTGCCAGCCAGCTTGGAAGCTATGACGGGAACCGTCCGAACACTGAAGCTTTCTTT. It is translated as CASQLGSYDGNRPNTEAFF.

As DNA, the CDR3 is TGTGCCAGTACCGTTGCTTGGGACAGGGAAATGAACACTGAAGCTTTCTTT. This encodes CASTVAWDREMNTEAFF. V usage is TRBV19 and J usage is TRBJ1-1; TRBD1 agrees at 9 bases. Per the germline V gene, CDR1 is LNHDA and CDR2 is SQIVND (reference sequence). The CDR3 covers 17 residues. Trimming cost V 7 bases and J 0 bases; bases outside gene matches: 12.

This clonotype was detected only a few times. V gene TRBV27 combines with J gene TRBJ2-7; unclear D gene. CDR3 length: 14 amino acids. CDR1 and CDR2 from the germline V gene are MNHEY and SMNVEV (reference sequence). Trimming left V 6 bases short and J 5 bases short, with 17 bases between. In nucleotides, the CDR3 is TGTGCCAGCAGCCCTGCGTCTACCACCCACGAGCAGTACTTC. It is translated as CASSPASTTHEQYF.

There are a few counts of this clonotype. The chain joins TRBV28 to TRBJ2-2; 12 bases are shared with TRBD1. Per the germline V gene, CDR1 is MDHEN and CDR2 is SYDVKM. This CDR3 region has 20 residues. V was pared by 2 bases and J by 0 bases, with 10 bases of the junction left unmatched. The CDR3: CASSLPTGTGGKANTGELFF. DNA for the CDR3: TGTGCCAGCAGTTTACCGACCGGGACAGGGGGCAAGGCGAACACCGGGGAGCTGTTTTTT.

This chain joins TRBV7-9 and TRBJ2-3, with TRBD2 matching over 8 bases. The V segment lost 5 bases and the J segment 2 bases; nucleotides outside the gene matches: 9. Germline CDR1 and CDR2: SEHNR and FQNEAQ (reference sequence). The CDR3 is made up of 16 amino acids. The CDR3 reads CASSAPAGGHTDTQYF. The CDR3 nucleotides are TGTGCCAGCAGCGCCCCGGCGGGGGGCCACACAGATACGCAGTATTTT.

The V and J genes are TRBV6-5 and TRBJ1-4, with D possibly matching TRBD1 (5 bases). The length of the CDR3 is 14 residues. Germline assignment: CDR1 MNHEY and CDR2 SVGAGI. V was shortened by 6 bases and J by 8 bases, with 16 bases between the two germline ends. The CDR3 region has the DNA TGTGCCAGCAGCCACGGGGGGACGGGAGAAAAACTGTTTTTT. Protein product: CASSHGGTGEKLFF.

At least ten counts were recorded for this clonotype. The CDR3 DNA reads as TGTGCCAGCAGCTTAGGGAGTAGCGGGGGGATGGGCACAGATACGCAGTATTTT. Protein sequence: CASSLGSSGGMGTDTQYF. The J gene is TRBJ2-3, the V gene TRBV11-3, with 10 bases aligning to TRBD2. The germline V gene encodes CDR1 SGHNT and CDR2 YENEEA. V shed 1 base, J shed 1 base, and the junction held 8 bases outside the gene matches. The CDR3 spans 18 residues.

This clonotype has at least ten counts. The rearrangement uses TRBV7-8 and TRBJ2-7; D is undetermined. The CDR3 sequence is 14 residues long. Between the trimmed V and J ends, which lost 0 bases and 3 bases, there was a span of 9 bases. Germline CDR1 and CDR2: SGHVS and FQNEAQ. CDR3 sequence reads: CASSLARGGYEQYF. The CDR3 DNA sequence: TGTGCCAGCAGCTTAGCGCGAGGTGGCTACGAGCAGTACTTC.

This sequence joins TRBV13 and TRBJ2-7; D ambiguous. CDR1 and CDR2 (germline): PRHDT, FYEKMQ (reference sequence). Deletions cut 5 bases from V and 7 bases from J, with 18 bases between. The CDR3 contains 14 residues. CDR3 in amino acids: CASSPHMDFGEQYV. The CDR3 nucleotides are TGTGCCAGCAGCCCCCACATGGATTTTGGGGAGCAGTACGTC.